The 26 T cell receptor beta chains given below trace back to one sample, sequenced in a study of lymphopenia after photon versus proton radiotherapy. Produced via immunoSEQ multiplex PCR; TCRdb's table is partial and in-frame only. The table shows about 58,000 clones, with about 88% occurring only once. The sample in question was peripheral blood, obtained from a patient treated with proton-based radiotherapy. These receptors came from a man in his sixties with pancreatic cancer.

There are a few counts of this clone. The chain is built from TRBV27 and TRBJ2-1, with 14 positions matching TRBD2. CDR1 and CDR2 (germline): MNHEY, SMNVEV (reference sequence). CDR3 size: 14 residues. The V segment lost 6 bases and the J segment 10 bases; nucleotides outside the gene matches: 5. Written as DNA, the CDR3 is TGTGCCAGCAGGGGACTAGCGGGAGCCGGGGAGCAGTTCTTC. It specifies CASRGLAGAGEQFF.

V gene TRBV21-1 combines with J gene TRBJ1-2; the table's TRBD1 call for D was not verified on the DNA. TRBV21-1 is listed as a pseudogene. The CDR3 covers 16 residues. The DNA for the CDR3 is TGTGCCAGCAGCGCTCGTACAGGGGAGGCTAACTATGGCTACACCTTC. Its translation is CASSARTGEANYGYTF.

The chain joins TRBV18 to TRBJ2-5; D unresolved. Germline CDR1 reads KGHSH; CDR2 reads LQKENI. CDR3 length: 12 amino acids. V lost 4 bases and J 0 bases, leaving 3 bases between the germline ends. The CDR3 DNA sequence: TGTGCCAGCTCACTCAACCAAGAGACCCAGTACTTC. Residues: CASSLNQETQYF.

The chain recombines TRBV5-4 with TRBJ1-4, with D possibly being TRBD1 (6 bases). Trimming shortened V by 2 bases and J by 3 bases, and 14 bases separated the two germline ends. The germline V gene has CDR1 SGHNT and CDR2 YYREEE (reference sequence). CDR3 length: 16 residues. Written as DNA, the CDR3 is TGTGCCAGCAGCTTCAACAGGGAGGTGGCTAATGAAAAACTGTTTTTT. Translation gives CASSFNREVANEKLFF.

The V call is TRBV27, the J call TRBJ1-6; a possible D gene is TRBD1 (5 bases). Germline assignment: CDR1 MNHEY and CDR2 SMNVEV (reference sequence). The V end lost 4 bases, the J end lost 9 bases, and 13 bases lay between the germline ends. CDR3 length: 14 residues. This chain's CDR3 is CASSSTGVPSPLHF. For the CDR3, the DNA is TGTGCCAGCAGTTCCACAGGAGTACCTTCACCCCTCCACTTT.

The CDR3 sequence: CASSFRDRAGYTF. CDR3 nucleotides: TGTGCCAGCAGCTTCCGGGACAGGGCTGGCTACACCTTC. This chain connects TRBV7-3 to TRBJ1-2; TRBD1 matches 9 bases. Unmatched junction bases numbered 3, after V lost 3 bases and J lost 7 bases. The CDR3 length is 13 residues. The V gene's germline CDR1 is SGHTA and CDR2 FQGTGA.

The J gene is TRBJ1-2, the V gene TRBV14; D gene uncertain. The CDR3 extends over 13 amino acids. Germline lookup yields CDR1 SGHDN and CDR2 FVKESK. V shed 3 bases and J shed 8 bases, with 13 bases lying between them. CDR3: CASSQFRAGGYTF. The DNA for the CDR3 is TGTGCCAGCAGCCAGTTCCGGGCGGGGGGCTACACCTTC.

This clone turned up a few times. CDR3 in amino acids: CASSQVWGAGGEQYF. The DNA for the CDR3 is TGTGCCAGCAGCCAAGTCTGGGGAGCTGGGGGCGAGCAGTACTTC. The rearrangement uses TRBV14 and TRBJ2-7; the D call may be TRBD1 or TRBD2 (5 bases each). CDR1 and CDR2 from the germline V gene are SGHDN and FVKESK. The CDR3 is made up of 15 amino acids. V lost 1 base to trimming and J lost 6 bases, with 16 bases between them.

CDR3 loop: CASSSTGATGNEQFF. CDR3 DNA sequence: TGTGCCAGCAGCTCAACAGGGGCGACTGGCAATGAGCAGTTCTTC. V is TRBV7-2 and J is TRBJ2-1; 7 bases line up with TRBD1. Trimming at V came to 4 bases and at J to 6 bases, leaving 9 bases not matched to a gene. Per germline, CDR1 SGHTA and CDR2 FQGNSA. This CDR3 has 15 residues.

This chain links TRBV29-1 with TRBJ2-1; D is possibly TRBD2 (6 bases). The CDR3 loop spans 14 amino acids. Between the trimmed V and J ends, which lost 5 bases and 3 bases, there was a span of 14 bases. CDR1 is SQVTM, CDR2 ANQGSEA, per germline. The CDR3 DNA reads TGCAGCGTTAAATTTAGCGGTAACTACAATGAGCAGTTCTTC. Protein sequence: CSVKFSGNYNEQFF.

The chain employs TRBV18 and TRBJ1-1; no reliable D call. Germline assignment: CDR1 KGHSH and CDR2 LQKENI. Trimming cost V 1 base and J 4 bases, with 10 bases left between them. The CDR3 contains 14 residues. Here the CDR3 DNA reads TGTGCCAGCTCACCACAGGGCGGGGTCACTGAAGCTTTCTTT. It specifies CASSPQGGVTEAFF.

The chain links TRBV9 to TRBJ2-2; D not resolved. CDR3 size: 15 residues. Trimming took 0 bases from V and 2 from J, leaving 8 bases between them. CDR1 and CDR2 (germline): SGDLS, YYNGEE. The CDR3 region has the DNA TGTGCCAGCAGCGTAGAAGGGTCCAACACCGGGGAGCTGTTTTTT. The encoded protein is CASSVEGSNTGELFF.

The DNA of the CDR3 is TGCAGCGGGACGACAGGGGGCCGCACCGGGGAGCTGTTTTTT. Translated, it gives CSGTTGGRTGELFF. This chain joins TRBV29-1 and TRBJ2-2; 10 bases map to TRBD1. J gave up 4 bases and V 7 bases, and 6 bases lay outside the gene matches. This CDR3 comprises 14 residues. Germline V gene data show CDR1 as SQVTM and CDR2 as ANQGSEA.

The chain couples TRBV15 to TRBJ1-1; D is ambiguous. This CDR3 is 15 amino acids long. V shed 0 bases and J shed 5 bases, with 13 bases lying between them. Per the germline V gene, CDR1 is LNHNV and CDR2 is YYDKDF (reference sequence). CDR3: CATSRDLGTGTEAFF. The CDR3 DNA reads TGTGCCACCAGCAGAGATTTGGGCACCGGGACTGAAGCTTTCTTT.

The chain combines TRBV4-1 with TRBJ1-5; possible D gene TRBD1, 6 bases. V was clipped by 7 bases and J by 3 bases, with 13 bases between them. The CDR3 is 14 amino acids. CDR1 MGHRA and CDR2 YSYEKL come from the germline V gene. The CDR3 region is CASNRDMDNQPQHF. The CDR3 DNA sequence: TGCGCCAGCAACCGGGACATGGACAATCAGCCCCAGCATTTT.

The gene calls are TRBV7-9 and TRBJ2-3, with a weak D call TRBD1 (5 bases). Germline V CDR1 and CDR2: SEHNR, FQNEAQ (reference sequence). The CDR3 is 14 amino acids. The V end was cut by 0 bases, the J end by 5 bases, with 9 bases between. CDR3 nucleotide sequence: TGTGCCAGCAGCTTAGCGGGGCCACGAGATACGCAGTATTTT. The encoded protein is CASSLAGPRDTQYF.

By share, this clone counts as medium-sized (0.01 to 0.1%). V is TRBV7-9 and J is TRBJ2-1; D is tentatively TRBD1 or TRBD2 (5 bases each). V lost 3 bases to trimming and J lost 12 bases, with 15 bases between them. The CDR3 is made up of 13 amino acids. CDR1 SEHNR and CDR2 FQNEAQ come from the germline V gene (reference sequence). CDR3 residues: CASSFSGQEGQFF. CDR3 bases: TGTGCCAGCAGCTTCTCGGGGCAAGAGGGGCAGTTCTTC. Full variable domain (outside the CDR3, taken from reference TRBV7-9 and TRBJ2-1): DTGVSQNPRHKITKRGQNVTFRCDPISEHNRLYWYRQTLGQGPEFLTYFQNEAQLEKSRLLSDRFSAERPKGSFSTLEIQRTEQGDSAMYLCASSFSGQEGQFFGPGTRLTVL.

This chain joins TRBV5-1 and TRBJ2-1, with D perhaps matching TRBD2 (6 bases). V dropped 0 bases and J dropped 4 bases, with 11 bases sitting between them. The CDR3 runs to 15 residues. Germline V gives CDR1 SGHRS, CDR2 YFSETQ. The CDR3 bases are TGCGCCAGCAGCTTGGGCGGGACTCAATACAATGAGCAGTTCTTC. It specifies CASSLGGTQYNEQFF.

This clone has just one count. V gene TRBV6-1 combines with J gene TRBJ2-5, with a tentative D call TRBD1 (6 bases). Germline loops: CDR1 MNHNS, CDR2 SASEGT. The CDR3 runs to 14 residues. V was cut by 5 bases and J by 3 bases, with 13 bases left in between. The CDR3 sequence is CASSKQGRKETQYF. Written as DNA, the CDR3 is TGTGCCAGCAGTAAGCAGGGGAGAAAAGAGACCCAGTACTTC.

CDR3 coding DNA: TGCGCCAGCAGCCGATTTATCTATGGGACTAGCGGGAGGGTATTCTACGAGCAGTACTTC. Its protein product is CASSRFIYGTSGRVFYEQYF. This chain joins TRBV4-1 and TRBJ2-5; TRBD2 matches 16 bases. The J call may be mistaken, given a closer DNA end match to TRBJ2-7. The CDR3 spans 20 residues. Germline V lookup: CDR1 MGHRA, CDR2 YSYEKL.

J is TRBJ2-7 and V is TRBV30; 9 bases align to TRBD2. This CDR3 spans 14 amino acids. Germline assignment: CDR1 GTSNPN and CDR2 SVGIG (reference sequence). V shed 4 bases and J 5 bases; nucleotides not matched to a gene: 9. In DNA, the CDR3 is TGTGCCTGGACTCTGGGTAGCGGGAGAGACGAGCAGTACTTC. Protein: CAWTLGSGRDEQYF. Full variable domain (rest looked up from reference TRBV30 and TRBJ2-7): SQTIHQWPATLVQPVGSPLSLECTVEGTSNPNLYWYRQAAGRGLQLLFYSVGIGQISSEVPQNLSASRPQDRQFILSSKKLLLSDSGFYLCAWTLGSGRDEQYFGPGTRLTVT.

V gene TRBV6-6 combines with J gene TRBJ1-5; no clear D. The CDR3 length is 13 residues. V was clipped by 6 bases and J by 3 bases, with 9 bases between them. Per germline, CDR1 MNHNY and CDR2 SVGAGI (reference sequence). The CDR3 DNA sequence: TGTGCCAGCAGACGAGAATCCAATCAGCCCCAGCATTTT. Amino acid sequence: CASRRESNQPQHF.

The J gene is TRBJ2-3, the V gene TRBV30; 8 nucleotides line up with TRBD2. The CDR3 extends over 13 amino acids. V trimming: 5 bases; J trimming: 2 bases; junction bases outside the gene matches: 3. From germline, CDR1 is GTSNPN and CDR2 SVGIG (reference sequence). The CDR3, as DNA: TGTGCCTGGCGGGGGGGGATCACAGATACGCAGTATTTT. Translation: CAWRGGITDTQYF.

The rearrangement joins TRBV7-8 to TRBJ1-5, with D tentatively TRBD1 (5 bases). CDR1 is SGHVS and CDR2 is FQNEAQ in the germline V gene. This CDR3 is 14 amino acids long. Trimming shortened V by 5 bases and J by 4 bases, and 12 bases separated the two germline ends. The CDR3 loop is CASSVGHGNQPQHF. The DNA of the CDR3 is TGTGCCAGCAGCGTCGGACACGGTAATCAGCCCCAGCATTTT.

CDR3 residues: CASRGGENEQFF. The CDR3 bases are TGTGCCAGTAGGGGAGGTGAAAATGAGCAGTTCTTC. The chain is built from TRBV19 and TRBJ2-1; D is perhaps TRBD2 (6 bases). There are 12 residues in the CDR3. V lost 6 bases, J lost 7 bases, and 10 bases lay in between. The V gene's germline CDR1 is LNHDA and CDR2 SQIVND (reference sequence).

The J gene is TRBJ1-1, the V gene TRBV6-1; 8 bases agree with TRBD1. The V gene end was trimmed by 5 bases and the J gene end by 4 bases; junction bases not matched to a gene: 6. Per germline, CDR1 MNHNS and CDR2 SASEGT. The CDR3 consists of 14 residues. The DNA of the CDR3 is TGTGCCAGCAGTTTAGACAGGGGTGGCACTGAAGCTTTCTTT. Translating it yields CASSLDRGGTEAFF.